The 16 T cell receptor beta chains below come from one sample, sequenced in a study of T cell repertoires in cytomegalovirus infection. A single record per CDR3 protein comes from TCRdb applying MiXCR to the reads. Among approximately 730,000 distinct CDR3 sequences listed, around 35% were seen once. Which antigens these TCRs recognize remains unknown. The specimen comprised cultured PBMCs, sampled from culture after CMV antigen stimulation. The receptors derive from a human donor in good health (CMV status not recorded). Some clones in this sample may be carry-over from other donors' samples.

This clonotype appeared a few times. The genes are TRBV20-1 and TRBJ2-7, with 15 bases lining up with TRBD2. CDR1 DFQATT and CDR2 SNEGSKA come from the germline V gene (reference sequence). V dropped 1 base and J dropped 4; count of bases not matched to a gene: 5. This CDR3 has 16 residues. The CDR3 here is CSARAGTSGGIYEQYF. For the CDR3, the DNA is TGCAGTGCTAGAGCCGGGACTAGCGGGGGGATTTACGAGCAGTACTTC.

The chain recombines TRBV11-1 with TRBJ2-1; 9 nucleotides agree with TRBD2. After removal of 5 bases from V and 7 bases from J, the junction contained 9 bases not matched to a gene. CDR1 and CDR2 (germline): SGHAT, FQDESV (reference sequence). This CDR3 region has 15 residues. Written as DNA, the CDR3 is TGTGCCAGCAGCCTCAGCGGGGGGAGGGGAAATGAGCAGTTCTTC. Translation gives CASSLSGGRGNEQFF.

This clonotype was observed a few times. This chain links TRBV24-1 with TRBJ1-5, with 8 nucleotides matching TRBD1. CDR3 length: 13 residues. The V gene end was trimmed by 5 bases and the J gene end by 5 bases; junction bases not matched to a gene: 1. Looked up from germline, CDR1 is KGHDR and CDR2 is SFDVKD. The CDR3 reads CATSAGGYQPQHF. In DNA, the CDR3 is TGTGCCACCAGTGCAGGGGGCTATCAGCCCCAGCATTTT.

V gene TRBV6-5 combines with J gene TRBJ2-7; D possibly matches TRBD1 or TRBD2 (5 bases each). Germline V lookup: CDR1 MNHEY, CDR2 SVGAGI. V was cut by 0 bases and J by 2 bases, with 8 bases left in between. The length of the CDR3 is 14 residues. In DNA, the CDR3 is TGTGCCAGCAGTTACTCAGGGACGGCCTACGAGCAGTACTTC. It specifies CASSYSGTAYEQYF.

This clonotype was counted only a few times. This rearrangement joins TRBV10-2 to TRBJ2-1, with 15 positions matching TRBD2. Germline CDR1 is WSHSY and CDR2 is SAAADI. The CDR3 length is 17 residues. The V and J ends lost 7 bases and 0 bases, in that order; junction bases with no gene match: 4. CDR3 nucleotides: TGCGCCAGCAAGGGACTAGCGGGAGGAAGCTCCTACAATGAGCAGTTCTTC. This encodes CASKGLAGGSSYNEQFF.

The chain uses TRBV4-1 and TRBJ2-2, with D tentatively TRBD2 (6 bases). Germline V gene lookup returns CDR1 MGHRA and CDR2 YSYEKL. Trimming took 1 base from V and 5 from J, leaving 11 bases between them. There are 15 residues in the CDR3. Here the CDR3 DNA reads TGCGCCAGCAGCCAAGTCGGGGGTGGGACCGGGGAGCTGTTTTTT. Residues: CASSQVGGGTGELFF.

In this sample, this clonotype turned up a few times. The chain combines TRBV7-2 with TRBJ2-7; D not resolved. Trimming took off 6 bases at V and 2 bases at J, with 14 bases between the two ends. Germline assignment: CDR1 SGHTA and CDR2 FQGNSA. The CDR3 spans 14 residues. CDR3 protein: CASRKTSGTYEQYF. The CDR3 DNA sequence: TGTGCCAGCAGAAAGACATCTGGAACCTACGAGCAGTACTTC.

This chain uses TRBV5-1 with TRBJ2-2; perhaps TRBD1 as D (5 bases). This CDR3 spans 14 amino acids. In germline, CDR1 is SGHRS, CDR2 YFSETQ. Trimming stripped 6 bases from V and 5 bases from J, with 14 bases between. The CDR3 reads CASKSLGPTGELFF. CDR3 in DNA: TGCGCCAGCAAATCGTTGGGGCCAACCGGGGAGCTGTTTTTT.

This clonotype was seen a few times. The V and J genes are TRBV7-2 and TRBJ1-4; TRBD1 agrees at 8 bases. This CDR3 has 14 residues. Germline lookup yields CDR1 SGHTA and CDR2 FQGNSA. The V gene end was trimmed by 6 bases and the J gene end by 8 bases; junction bases not matched to a gene: 8. CDR3: CASRDREKGEKLFF. DNA for the CDR3: TGTGCCAGCAGGGACAGGGAAAAAGGGGAAAAACTGTTTTTT.

The rearrangement links TRBV4-1 to TRBJ2-7; unclear D gene. The CDR3 is 15 residues long. The ends were cut back, 0 bases at V and 2 bases at J, with 11 bases in the middle. The V gene's germline CDR1 is MGHRA and CDR2 YSYEKL. The chain's CDR3 is CASSQDGARPYEQYF. The CDR3 DNA sequence: TGCGCCAGCAGCCAAGATGGTGCCAGGCCCTACGAGCAGTACTTC.

This rearrangement joins TRBV30 to TRBJ1-5, with unresolved D. This CDR3 comprises 14 residues. The ends were cut back, 2 bases at V and 1 base at J, with 9 bases in the middle. CDR1 and CDR2 from the germline V gene are GTSNPN and SVGIG (reference sequence). The CDR3 protein is CAWSTLASNQPQHF. In DNA form, the CDR3 reads TGTGCCTGGAGTACACTGGCGAGCAATCAGCCCCAGCATTTT. Together with reference TRBV30 and TRBJ1-5, the CDR3 gives the full variable domain: SQTIHQWPATLVQPVGSPLSLECTVEGTSNPNLYWYRQAAGRGLQLLFYSVGIGQISSEVPQNLSASRPQDRQFILSSKKLLLSDSGFYLCAWSTLASNQPQHFGDGTRLSIL.

This clonotype was seen only a few times. The gene calls are TRBV7-2 and TRBJ1-4; D might be TRBD1 (5 bases). V shed 4 bases and J shed 8 bases, with 20 bases lying between them. Germline CDR1 and CDR2: SGHTA and FQGNSA. This CDR3 has 16 amino acids. The CDR3 coding sequence is TGTGCCAGCAGCTCACCTCAGGGTTTAGCGGAAGAAAAACTGTTTTTT. Translated, it gives CASSSPQGLAEEKLFF.

This chain connects TRBV6-5 to TRBJ2-4; D remains unclear. The CDR3 is made up of 13 amino acids. Per the germline V gene, CDR1 is MNHEY and CDR2 is SVGAGI. Trimming shortened V by 3 bases and J by 8 bases, and 11 bases separated the two germline ends. For the CDR3, the DNA is TGTGCCAGCAGTTATAGGGTCGAGGACATTCAGTACTTC. It codes for CASSYRVEDIQYF.

The chain carries TRBV6-6 and TRBJ1-5; tentatively, D is TRBD1 (5 bases). The CDR3 runs 15 residues. V was trimmed by 5 bases and J by 5 bases, leaving 16 bases between them. Per germline, CDR1 MNHNY and CDR2 SVGAGI (reference sequence). CDR3 nucleotides: TGTGCCAGCAGTACAGACCCACGGGGGGATCAGCCCCAGCATTTT. Encoded protein: CASSTDPRGDQPQHF.

This clonotype was counted once. This chain links TRBV19 with TRBJ2-3, with D hard to call. Trimming removed 4 bases at V and 1 base at J, with 12 bases between. This CDR3 contains 15 residues. Germline CDR1 is LNHDA and CDR2 is SQIVND (reference sequence). The CDR3 spells CASSRREARTDTQYF. The DNA of the CDR3 is TGTGCCAGTAGTAGGAGAGAAGCGCGCACAGATACGCAGTATTTT.

This clonotype was recorded at least ten times. V is TRBV7-9 and J is TRBJ2-7, with D hard to call. This CDR3 region has 12 residues. Germline lookup yields CDR1 SEHNR and CDR2 FQNEAQ (reference sequence). Between the trimmed V and J ends, which lost 5 bases and 3 bases, there was a span of 8 bases. This CDR3 reads CASSPLVYEQYF. The CDR3 DNA reads as TGTGCCAGCAGCCCGTTGGTCTACGAGCAGTACTTC.